A single T cell receptor beta chain is shown here with its context. These data are taken from a study of blood T cell repertoires in COVID-19. Study in general: Spain, Italy and the United States supplied samples that represented acute and convalescent COVID-19.

This CDR3 is built from 15 residues. Unmatched junction bases numbered 4, after V lost 2 bases and J lost 3 bases. The V gene's germline CDR1 is SGHTA and CDR2 FQGTGA. Sequenced by immunoSEQ multiplex PCR; TCRdb stores in-frame clones only, minus some. The table includes 15,000 to 20,000 clones, 81% detected once. Sequencing input: peripheral blood. This receptor was identified in a man aged 35 to 55 with active or convalescent COVID-19. V gene TRBV7-3 combines with J gene TRBJ2-5; TRBD2 matches at 9 bases. Written as DNA, the CDR3 is TGTGCCAGCAGCTTAGCGGGGGGGCCAGAAGAGACCCAGTACTTC. This encodes CASSLAGGPEETQYF.